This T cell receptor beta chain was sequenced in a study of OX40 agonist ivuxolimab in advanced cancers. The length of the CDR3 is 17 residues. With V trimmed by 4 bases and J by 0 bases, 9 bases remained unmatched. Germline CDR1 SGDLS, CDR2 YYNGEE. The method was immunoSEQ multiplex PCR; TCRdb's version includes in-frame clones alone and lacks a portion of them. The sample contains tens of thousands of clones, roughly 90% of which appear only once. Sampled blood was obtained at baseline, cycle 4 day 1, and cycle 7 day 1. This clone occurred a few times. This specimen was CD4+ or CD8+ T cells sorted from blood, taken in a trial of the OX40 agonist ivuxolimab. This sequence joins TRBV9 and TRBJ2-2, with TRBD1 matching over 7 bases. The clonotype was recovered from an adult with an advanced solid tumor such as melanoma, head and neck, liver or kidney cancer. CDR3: CASSPRGTATNTGELFF. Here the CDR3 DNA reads TGTGCCAGCAGCCCCCGAGGGACAGCTACGAACACCGGGGAGCTGTTTTTT. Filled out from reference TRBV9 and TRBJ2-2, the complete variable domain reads DSGVTQTPKHLITATGQRVTLRCSPRSGDLSVYWYQQSLDQGLQFLIQYYNGEERAKGNILERFSAQQFPDLHSELNLSSLELGDSALYFCASSPRGTATNTGELFFGEGSRLTVL.